One sample yielded the 7 T cell receptor beta chains listed below, sequenced in a study of spatial heterogeneity in lung cancer. In TCRdb, the 5' RACE reads were re-called with MiXCR into one record per CDR3 protein. The table shows roughly 3,000 distinct CDR3 sequences, with approximately 50% occurring only once. Time point indicated: blood at routine non-recurrence follow-up after resection. The sample in question was PBMCs, obtained at follow-up. The receptors stem from a male donor with early-stage non-small cell lung cancer.

In this sample, this clonotype turned up a few times. Since the library was made to target alpha chains, this beta chain is a stray read and its abundance is not meaningful. The V gene is TRBV7-9, the J gene TRBJ2-1, with D unresolved. Trimming stripped 2 bases from V and 8 bases from J, with 7 bases between. CDR3 length equals 12 residues. Per germline, CDR1 SEHNR and CDR2 FQNEAQ (reference sequence). For the CDR3, the DNA is TGTGCCAGCAGCTTAATTAGGGATGAGCAGTTCTTC. This codes for CASSLIRDEQFF.

This clonotype occurred a few times. Little can be read into the size of this beta chain, an off-target read in a library designed for alpha chains. The V call is TRBV7-2, the J call TRBJ1-4; tentatively, D is TRBD1 (5 bases). Germline CDR1 is SGHTA and CDR2 is FQGNSA. Trimming pared 4 bases from V and 6 bases from J, leaving 15 bases between. The CDR3 totals 15 residues. The CDR3 reads CASSSKLGLDEKLFF. In DNA, the CDR3 is TGTGCCAGCAGCTCTAAATTGGGACTTGATGAAAAACTGTTTTTT.

A word on this clonotype: Being off target in a library aimed at alpha chains, this beta chain has a size of little meaning. The chain joins TRBV28 to TRBJ2-1; 8 bases agree with TRBD2. With 6 bases clipped from V and 8 bases from J, the junction kept 18 bases outside the gene matches. The CDR3 runs to 17 residues. Germline CDR1 and CDR2: MDHEN and SYDVKM. The CDR3 here is CASSHLGAGELGYEQFF. Written as DNA, the CDR3 is TGTGCCAGCAGCCATTTGGGAGCGGGAGAGTTGGGCTATGAGCAGTTCTTC.

Notes on this clonotype: This beta chain turned up in a library designed for alpha chains; as an off-target read, its abundance says little. V is TRBV14 and J is TRBJ2-1; TRBD2 aligns across 8 bases. Looked up from germline, CDR1 is SGHDN and CDR2 is FVKESK. J lost 6 bases, V lost 1 base, and 14 bases had no gene match. This CDR3 is built from 18 residues. The CDR3 reads CASSQGESREGQGNEQFF. The CDR3 DNA is TGTGCCAGCAGCCAAGGGGAATCACGGGAGGGCCAGGGCAATGAGCAGTTCTTC.

This clonotype was observed once. This beta chain came through as a stray read in a library set up for alpha chains, and its size says little. The CDR3 region has the DNA TGTGCCAGCAGCCCGGGACTAGCGGCTCGCGACGGGGAGCTGTTTTTT. Its protein is CASSPGLAARDGELFF. This rearrangement joins TRBV5-4 to TRBJ2-2, with TRBD2 identical over 11 bases. The CDR3 is made up of 16 amino acids. CDR1 is SGHNT, CDR2 YYREEE, per germline (reference sequence). V trimming: 4 bases; J trimming: 7 bases; junction bases outside the gene matches: 9.

Regarding this clonotype: This beta chain is a stray read from a library made for alpha chains; its abundance is not meaningful. The J gene is TRBJ2-1, the V gene TRBV6-2 or TRBV6-3, with D hard to call. The CDR3 extends over 12 amino acids. With 4 bases removed from V and 4 bases from J, the gap between germline ends came to 5 bases. Germline V gene lookup returns CDR1 MNHEY and CDR2 SVGEGT. The CDR3, as DNA: TGTGCCAGCAGTTGGCCTTACAATGAGCAGTTCTTC. This codes for CASSWPYNEQFF.

This clonotype has just one count. This beta chain is a stray read from a library made for alpha chains; its abundance is not meaningful. The chain has TRBV28 and TRBJ2-1; D remains ambiguous. The CDR3 is 11 residues long. V gave up 5 bases and J gave up 15 bases, with 14 bases separating them. CDR1 is MDHEN and CDR2 is SYDVKM in the germline V gene. CDR3 nucleotides: TGTGCCAGCAGTACTGAGGAATCCTTGTTCTTC. The encoded protein is CASSTEESLFF.